This T cell receptor (beta chain) was sequenced during a study of Graves' ophthalmopathy and Graves' hyperthyroidism. Study results and limitations: Blood shared most expanded thyroid clonotypes above 0.001 frequency. Sensitivity reached roughly 88% and specificity about 81% for a 13-signature model separating ophthalmopathy from stable hyperthyroidism.

Clinical symptoms, serum thyroxine, TRAb, thyroid ultrasound and orbital computed tomography formed the basis of diagnosis. V was shortened by 0 bases and J by 6 bases, with 17 bases between the two germline ends. The V gene's germline CDR1 is MGHRA and CDR2 YSYEKL. This CDR3 contains 16 residues. This clonotype has just a few counts. Its matching antigen is unknown. Amplification of TCR beta CDR3 regions used RNA transcripts. HTBI-primed RT-PCR formed the first round, and a multiplex PCR formed the second. TCRdb re-derived calls from the multiplex PCR reads in MiXCR, one entry per CDR3 protein. The sample holds approximately 1.2 million distinct CDR3 sequences, less than 45% seen once.

The V gene is TRBV4-1, the J gene TRBJ1-1, with D possibly matching TRBD1 (5 bases). Source material: peripheral blood or thyroid tissue (not recorded which). This TCR was recovered from an adult man with Graves' hyperthyroidism. The DNA of the CDR3 is TGCGCCAGCAGCCAAGAAGCCGGGACCCCGTTCCCTGAAGCTTTCTTT. Protein: CASSQEAGTPFPEAFF.